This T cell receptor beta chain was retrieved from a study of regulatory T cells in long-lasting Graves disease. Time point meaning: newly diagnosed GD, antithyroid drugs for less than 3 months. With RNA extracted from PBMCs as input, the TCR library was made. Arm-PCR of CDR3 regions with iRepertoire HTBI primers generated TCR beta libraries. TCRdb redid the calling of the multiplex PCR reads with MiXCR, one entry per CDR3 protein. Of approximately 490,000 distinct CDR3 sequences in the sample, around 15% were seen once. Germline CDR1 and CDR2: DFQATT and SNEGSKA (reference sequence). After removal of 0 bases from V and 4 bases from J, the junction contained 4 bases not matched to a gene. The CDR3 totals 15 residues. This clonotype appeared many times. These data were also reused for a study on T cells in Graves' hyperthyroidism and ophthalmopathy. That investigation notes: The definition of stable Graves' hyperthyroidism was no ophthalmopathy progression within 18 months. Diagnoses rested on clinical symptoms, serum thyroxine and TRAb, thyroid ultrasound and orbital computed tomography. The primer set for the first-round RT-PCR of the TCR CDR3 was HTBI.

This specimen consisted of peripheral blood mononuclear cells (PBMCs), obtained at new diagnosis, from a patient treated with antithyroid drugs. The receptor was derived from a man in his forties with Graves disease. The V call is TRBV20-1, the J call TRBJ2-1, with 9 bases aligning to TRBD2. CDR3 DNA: TGCAGTGCTAGAGACAGGGCGGGGGGGTACAATGAGCAGTTCTTC. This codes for CSARDRAGGYNEQFF.